The 5 T cell receptor beta chains reported below all come from one sample, sequenced in a study of OX40 agonist ivuxolimab in advanced cancers. Method: immunoSEQ multiplex PCR; TCRdb's copy keeps in-frame clones and lacks some. The sample records approximately 88,000 clones, approximately 90% being singletons. This specimen consisted of CD4+ or CD8+ T cells sorted from blood, obtained in a trial of the OX40 agonist ivuxolimab. Receptors originate from an adult with an advanced solid tumor such as melanoma, head and neck, liver or kidney cancer.

The rearrangement uses TRBV4-1 and TRBJ1-4; 12 nucleotides align to TRBD1. The CDR3 contains 20 residues. J was trimmed by 4 bases and V by 2 bases; bases with no gene match: 14. The germline V gene has CDR1 MGHRA and CDR2 YSYEKL. The CDR3: CASSQIFSRDRGRGNEKLFF. The CDR3 DNA follows: TGCGCCAGCAGCCAAATTTTCTCCCGGGACAGGGGGCGCGGTAATGAAAAACTGTTTTTT.

The chain employs TRBV5-5 and TRBJ1-1; D might be TRBD1 (6 bases). From germline, CDR1 is SGHKS and CDR2 YYEKEE (reference sequence). The germline V and J ends were trimmed by 5 bases and 2 bases, with 13 bases remaining between them. The CDR3 length is 14 residues. CDR3 loop: CASRPWGGNTEAFF. Written as DNA, the CDR3 is TGTGCCAGCAGACCCTGGGGGGGCAACACTGAAGCTTTCTTT. Variable domain in full (rest from reference TRBV5-5 and TRBJ1-1): DAGVTQSPTHLIKTRGQQVTLRCSPISGHKSVSWYQQVLGQGPQFIFQYYEKEERGRGNFPDRFSARQFPNYSSELNVNALLLGDSALYLCASRPWGGNTEAFFGQGTRLTVV.

The J gene is TRBJ2-7, the V gene TRBV5-4; 13 bases fit TRBD2. The CDR3 has 15 residues. V shed 4 bases and J 2 bases; nucleotides not matched to a gene: 3. Germline values: CDR1 SGHNT, CDR2 YYREEE (reference sequence). The CDR3 sequence: CASSRGTSGTYEQYF. The CDR3 DNA follows: TGTGCCAGCAGCCGTGGGACTAGCGGGACCTACGAGCAGTACTTC. The full variable domain, rest sourced from reference TRBV5-4 and TRBJ2-7, is ETGVTQSPTHLIKTRGQQVTLRCSSQSGHNTVSWYQQALGQGPQFIFQYYREEENGRGNFPPRFSGLQFPNYSSELNVNALELDDSALYLCASSRGTSGTYEQYFGPGTRLTVT.

The chain couples TRBV27 to TRBJ1-2; 7 bases line up with TRBD1. CDR3 length equals 14 residues. Germline trimming cut 3 bases from V and 3 bases from J; bases unmatched to any gene: 4. CDR1 and CDR2 (germline): MNHEY, SMNVEV (reference sequence). CDR3 in DNA: TGTGCCAGCAGTTTCGGGCAGGGGGACTATGGCTACACCTTC. Protein product: CASSFGQGDYGYTF.

The chain is built from TRBV25-1 and TRBJ2-7, with D perhaps TRBD2 (5 bases). Germline values: CDR1 MGHDK, CDR2 SYGVNS. This CDR3 spans 14 amino acids. With 2 bases removed from V and 6 bases from J, the gap between germline ends came to 14 bases. Written as DNA, the CDR3 is TGTGCCAGCAGTGAAGCTCGGACTTTAGCCGAGCAGTACTTC. Translated, it gives CASSEARTLAEQYF.